This T cell receptor beta chain was recovered during a study of blood T cell repertoires in COVID-19. Study context: Whether acute or convalescent, the COVID-19 samples came from the United States, Italy and Spain.

V gave up 3 bases and J gave up 4 bases; unmatched junction bases: 7. Germline CDR1 LGHNA, CDR2 YNFKEQ. The CDR3 loop spans 16 amino acids. Individuals drawn from 24 US areas were roughly 18 to 95 years old. The assay was immunoSEQ multiplex PCR, and TCRdb's table has in-frame clones only and misses some. The sample has 150,000 to 200,000 clones; 82% are singletons. The chain is built from TRBV4-2 and TRBJ2-1, with 9 bases that match TRBD2. The sample consisted of PBMCs or T cells enriched from blood (not recorded which). The sequence came from a woman between 55 and 75 years old with acute COVID-19. CDR3: CASSHLAGKEYNEQFF. CDR3 coding DNA: TGTGCCAGCAGCCACCTAGCGGGAAAAGAGTACAATGAGCAGTTCTTC.